This T cell receptor beta chain was captured by sequencing in a study of cytomegalovirus exposure and HLA in healthy donors. This clone was picked up a small number of times. The V end lost 4 bases, the J end lost 4 bases, and 14 bases lay between the germline ends. Germline CDR1 SGHRS, CDR2 YFSETQ. This CDR3 is 15 amino acids long. The PCR was carried out with 60 Vbeta primers and 13 Jbeta primers. Clones were sequenced by immunoSEQ multiplex PCR, and TCRdb holds only the in-frame ones, with some missing. The data hold about 140,000 clones, with about 68% observed a single time. The gene calls are TRBV5-1 and TRBJ2-2; TRBD1 is a possible D gene (6 bases). This receptor was obtained from a human donor in good health. The specimen sequenced was PBMCs. CDR3 sequence reads: CASSNNRARTGELFF. In nucleotides, the CDR3 is TGCGCCAGCAGCAATAACAGGGCCCGCACCGGGGAGCTGTTTTTT.